This TCR beta chain emerged from a study of shared T cell receptors in the human thymus. The germline gives CDR1 MNHEY, CDR2 SMNVEV (reference sequence). This CDR3 has 15 amino acids. V lost 3 bases to trimming and J lost 9 bases; unmatched junction nucleotides: 8. Some clones are missing from TCRdb's copy, which holds only in-frame ones; the method was immunoSEQ multiplex PCR. Among 630,000 or so clones, roughly 86% were seen once, and the ten largest hold under 0.01%. The sample also formed part of further work on human thymus T cells.

This receptor was obtained from a boy in the first two years of life with a congenital heart defect. This chain uses TRBV27 with TRBJ2-1; 10 positions match TRBD2. Sequencing was performed on thymocytes. CDR3 sequence: CASSFRLAGVSEQFF. For the CDR3, the DNA is TGTGCCAGCAGTTTTCGGCTAGCGGGAGTCAGTGAGCAGTTCTTC.